The clone carrying this T cell receptor beta chain has a handful of counts. Its target is unknown. CDR3 length: 15 residues. The V end was cut by 6 bases, the J end by 7 bases, with 19 bases between. Germline V gene data show CDR1 as MNHEY and CDR2 as SVGEGT. This sample stems from a study of T cell repertoires in cytomegalovirus infection. TCRdb passed the reads through MiXCR, listing each CDR3 protein once. The sample holds approximately 150,000 distinct CDR3 sequences, about 6.1% seen once. Study findings and constraints: Ex vivo, HLA-C-restricted CMV-specific TCR beta clonotypes prevailed over the rest of the response.

The chain couples TRBV6-2 or TRBV6-3 to TRBJ2-1, with D perhaps TRBD2 (6 bases). The specimen sequenced was PBMCs. The sequence derives from a human donor in good health (CMV status not recorded). Some clones in this sample may be carry-over from other donors' samples. In nucleotides, the CDR3 is TGTGCCAGCAGAAGTTACCGGCGTGCGGGAAATGAGCAGTTCTTC. Translating gives CASRSYRRAGNEQFF.